These T cell receptor beta chains were read from a single sample in a study of blood T cell repertoires in COVID-19. Produced via immunoSEQ multiplex PCR; TCRdb's table is partial and in-frame only. The sample has hundreds of thousands of clones, 87% seen once; the top ten hold about 6.3%. The sample comprised peripheral blood. The receptor source for this set is a woman in her forties or fifties with COVID-19, enrolled during active disease. Each CDR3 is given with its conserved first and last residue. A D gene is named only where the DNA matches it firmly. The size field is filled for only some rows; it gives once, few, many or a size class.

-	-	TRBV21-1	TRBJ1-4	15	TGTGCCAGCAGCCTGGGGGACAGGGTCGGTGAAAAACTGTTTTTT	CASSLGDRVGEKLFF
-	-	TRBV29-1	TRBJ2-1	13	TGCAGCGTTGAAGGAACTGCGTACAATGAGCAGTTCTTC	CSVEGTAYNEQFF
TRBD2	-	TRBV4-2	TRBJ2-1	16	TGTGCCAGCAGCCCGCTCGAAGCGGGACTTTACAATGAGCAGTTCTTC	CASSPLEAGLYNEQFF
-	once	TRBV18	TRBJ2-3	16	TGTGCCAGCTCACCATTCCCGATACTGGAGACAGATACGCAGTATTTT	CASSPFPILETDTQYF
TRBD2	-	TRBV7-9	TRBJ2-3	17	TGTGCCAGCAGCGGGAGCGGGGGCCATTACCGCACAGATACGCAGTATTTT	CASSGSGGHYRTDTQYF
-	-	TRBV6-6	TRBJ1-2	14	TGTGCCAGCACCGACCCCGGGGGTAACTATGGCTACACCTTC	CASTDPGGNYGYTF
TRBD2	-	TRBV19	TRBJ2-1	18	TGTGCCAACAAATCGACTAGCGCAAAAAACTACTCCTACAATGAGCAGTTCTTC	CANKSTSAKNYSYNEQFF
-	-	TRBV18	TRBJ1-4	15	TGTGCCAGCTCACCACGCGGGACGGCTAATGAAAAACTGTTTTTT	CASSPRGTANEKLFF
TRBD2	-	TRBV18	TRBJ2-7	15	TGTGCCAGCTCACCAGGACTAGCGGGGCCCTACGAGCAGTACTTC	CASSPGLAGPYEQYF
-	-	TRBV7-6	TRBJ2-2	16	TGTGCCAGCAGCTTCTCCCGCGGGGCGAACACCGGGGAGCTGTTTTTT	CASSFSRGANTGELFF
-	-	TRBV5-8	TRBJ2-1	17	TGTGCCAGCAGCTTCTACCGAGCGTCCCATCCCCCCTATGAGCAGTTCTTC	CASSFYRASHPPYEQFF
-	once	TRBV18	TRBJ2-4	17	TGTGCCAGCTCACCACCGGGCCCCTTAGGGAGGATGAACATTCAGTACTTC	CASSPPGPLGRMNIQYF
TRBD1	-	TRBV7-9	TRBJ2-7	15	TGTGCCAGCAGCCGGACAGGTTTCGGCTCCTACGAGCAGTACTTC	CASSRTGFGSYEQYF
-	-	TRBV29-1	TRBJ1-1	15	TGCAGCGTTGGCCCATACATCAGGGGAGAAACTGAAGCTTTCTTT	CSVGPYIRGETEAFF
-	-	TRBV6-5	TRBJ1-1	13	TGTGCCAGCAGTTACGGCAGGATTGGTTGGGCTTTCTTT	CASSYGRIGWAFF
-	once	TRBV30	TRBJ2-1	12	TGTGCCTGGAGTGTGGTCGGGAATGAGCAGTTCTTC	CAWSVVGNEQFF
-	-	TRBV5-6	TRBJ2-1	14	TGTGCCAGCACCGTCGACAGGATGGACAATGAGCAGTTCTTC	CASTVDRMDNEQFF
-	few	TRBV12-3/TRBV12-4	TRBJ2-1	13	TGTGCCAGCAGCATCCGGCAGGGTGGTGAGCAGTTCTTC	CASSIRQGGEQFF
-	-	TRBV29-1	TRBJ2-5	11	TGCAGCGTTGTTTATCAAGAGACCCAGTACTTC	CSVVYQETQYF
TRBD1	-	TRBV5-4	TRBJ1-2	17	TGTGCCACCTCACGTCAGGTCGGGATCCTACAGGGGGATGGCTACACCTTC	CATSRQVGILQGDGYTF
-	once	TRBV5-1	TRBJ2-4	14	TGCGCCAGCAGCTTGGCCCGGGGTATGAACATTCAGTACTTC	CASSLARGMNIQYF
TRBD2	-	TRBV5-5	TRBJ2-2	17	TGTGCCAGCAGCTTGCTGGCGGGAGGGCCAAACACCGGGGAGCTGTTTTTT	CASSLLAGGPNTGELFF
TRBD1	-	TRBV3-1/TRBV3-2	TRBJ1-2	14	TGTGCCAGCACCTCGAGAGGGGGCGATAATGGCTACACCTTC	CASTSRGGDNGYTF
TRBD1	-	TRBV6-5	TRBJ2-1	14	TGTGCCAGCCAAAGGGGACAGGGGACCAATGAGCAGTTCTTC	CASQRGQGTNEQFF
TRBD2	-	TRBV4-1	TRBJ2-1	17	TGCGCCAGCAGCCTCAATCCCCTAGCGGTCTCCTACAATGAGCAGTTCTTC	CASSLNPLAVSYNEQFF
-	-	TRBV4-1	TRBJ2-7	16	TGCGCCAGCAGCCAAGTACCCGGAGTTCGGGCCTACGAGCAGTACTTC	CASSQVPGVRAYEQYF
-	-	TRBV5-4	TRBJ1-1	14	TGTGCCAGCAGCTTGGGACAGACTAACACTGAAGCTTTCTTT	CASSLGQTNTEAFF
-	-	TRBV10-1	TRBJ2-5	20	TGCGCCACAAAAAGGGGGGGGCAGAAACTAGACGTCTTTAACTGTGAGACCCAGTACTTC	CATKRGGQKLDVFNCETQYF
TRBD1	-	TRBV14	TRBJ1-6	13	TGTGCCAGCAGCCGACAGGGAAATTCACCCCTCCACTTT	CASSRQGNSPLHF
TRBD2	-	TRBV3-1/TRBV3-2	TRBJ2-1	16	TGTGCCAGCAGCCAAGTACGAGCGGGAGGGTACAATGAGCAGTTCTTC	CASSQVRAGGYNEQFF
-	-	TRBV21-1	TRBJ1-1	15	TGTGCCAGCAGCAATCCGGGCCGGGGGTTGTGGGAAGCTTTCTTT	CASSNPGRGLWEAFF
TRBD1	-	TRBV7-9	TRBJ2-7	15	TGTGCCAGCAGCTTAGAGATGGGACAGACCTACGAGCAGTACTTC	CASSLEMGQTYEQYF
-	-	TRBV3-1/TRBV3-2	TRBJ1-1	14	TGTGCCAGCAGCCAAGGACAGGCGGACACTGAAGCTTTCTTT	CASSQGQADTEAFF
TRBD2	-	TRBV6-5	TRBJ2-1	13	TGTGCCAGCGGTACTAGCGGGATCTATGAGCAGTTCTTC	CASGTSGIYEQFF
-	-	TRBV2	TRBJ1-5	13	TGTGCCAGCACCTTTGGGGGGGATCAGCCCCAGCATTTT	CASTFGGDQPQHF
-	-	TRBV2	TRBJ2-7	13	TGTGCCAGCAGCAGGAGGCAATCGGACGAGCAGTACTTC	CASSRRQSDEQYF
TRBD2	-	TRBV9	TRBJ2-1	17	TGTGCCAGCAGCCCAAGGTGGTCTAGCGGGGCCCTCGATGAGCAGTTCTTC	CASSPRWSSGALDEQFF
-	once	TRBV6-4	TRBJ1-6	13	TGTGCCAGCAGGCGGGACGGGAATTCACCCCTCCACTTT	CASRRDGNSPLHF
-	-	TRBV19	TRBJ1-6	17	TGTGCCAGTAGTATAGACCTCCATCAGGGGCGCGTTTCACCCCTCCACTTT	CASSIDLHQGRVSPLHF
TRBD2	-	TRBV7-2	TRBJ2-1	16	TGTGCCAGCAGCTTAGCTTCCCTAGCGGGTTACAATGAGCAGTTCTTC	CASSLASLAGYNEQFF
-	-	TRBV5-1	TRBJ1-1	14	TGCGCCAGCAGCCCCGAAAACTGGAGCACTGAAGCTTTCTTT	CASSPENWSTEAFF
TRBD1	-	TRBV4-1	TRBJ1-4	20	TGCGCCAGCAGGCCTCGGTTGGGCGGGACAGGGGGTGAAGGCCGAGAAAAACTGTTTTTT	CASRPRLGGTGGEGREKLFF
-	-	TRBV4-1	TRBJ2-3	14	TGCGCCAGCAGCCAACAGGGGAGCACAGATACGCAGTATTTT	CASSQQGSTDTQYF
-	-	TRBV3-1/TRBV3-2	TRBJ2-7	14	TGTGCCAGCAGCCAAGTTCAGGATTCCTACGAGCAGTACTTC	CASSQVQDSYEQYF
-	few	TRBV30	TRBJ1-6	15	TGTGCCTGGAGTGCAGGCGGGACCCAACGATCACCCCTCCACTTT	CAWSAGGTQRSPLHF
TRBD1	-	TRBV5-1	TRBJ1-1	16	TGCGCCAGCAGCCCACTTCCGGGACAGATGAACACTGAAGCTTTCTTT	CASSPLPGQMNTEAFF
-	few	TRBV29-1	TRBJ1-3	13	TGCAGCGTGCAGGGTAACTCTGGAAACACCATATATTTT	CSVQGNSGNTIYF
-	-	TRBV14	TRBJ2-7	14	TGTGCCAGCAGCATAAACGCGGGGATTTACGAGCAGTACTTC	CASSINAGIYEQYF
TRBD1	-	TRBV7-2	TRBJ1-5	14	TGTGCCAGCAGCTTGGGGGGACAGGGCCAGCCCCAGCATTTT	CASSLGGQGQPQHF